The 17 T cell receptor beta chains in this list originate from one sample, sequenced in a study of T-cell reconstitution after alpha-beta-depleted transplantation in children. Construction of the TCRbeta library involved unique molecular identifiers. TCRdb independently ran MiXCR on the PCR reads; one entry per CDR3 protein. The sample shows roughly 500,000 distinct CDR3 sequences, about an eighth of them seen only once. The input for sequencing was PBMCs from the stem cell graft donor, taken from the stem cell graft. Source of these receptors: a human donor who donated a stem cell graft to a child with combined immunodeficiency.

The chain has TRBV12-3 or TRBV12-4 and TRBJ1-5, with D hard to call. Trimming shortened V by 6 bases and J by 4 bases, and 7 bases separated the two germline ends. The CDR3 has 12 amino acids. DNA for the CDR3: TGTGCCAGCAGCGGGCTAAATCAGCCCCAGCATTTT. Amino acid sequence: CASSGLNQPQHF.

This clonotype was seen at least ten times. V usage is TRBV7-2 and J usage is TRBJ2-2, with TRBD1 matching 12 bases. CDR1 and CDR2 from the germline V gene are SGHTA and FQGNSA. The CDR3 has 16 amino acids. V dropped 7 bases and J dropped 6; count of bases not matched to a gene: 9. CDR3 loop: CASTRSGDRGPGELFF. For the CDR3, the DNA is TGTGCCAGCACCCGAAGTGGGGACAGGGGGCCCGGGGAGCTGTTTTTT. Full variable domain (remainder filled in from reference TRBV7-2 and TRBJ2-2): GAGVSQSPSNKVTEKGKDVELRCDPISGHTALYWYRQSLGQGLEFLIYFQGNSAPDKSGLPSDRFSAERTGGSVSTLTIQRTQQEDSAVYLCASTRSGDRGPGELFFGEGSRLTVL.

The chain has TRBV6-1 and TRBJ2-5; D may be TRBD2 (6 bases). Trimming pared 6 bases from V and 7 bases from J, leaving 24 bases between. This CDR3 comprises 16 residues. Germline V gene lookup returns CDR1 MNHNS and CDR2 SASEGT. The CDR3 is CASRPGQLGGRGTQYF. DNA of the CDR3: TGTGCCAGCAGACCCGGGCAACTAGGAGGGAGAGGGACCCAGTACTTC.

This clonotype was seen more than once but under ten times. This sequence joins TRBV12-3 or TRBV12-4 and TRBJ2-7, with D uncertain. The CDR3 spans 12 residues. The V end lost 5 bases, the J end lost 3 bases, and 8 bases lay between the germline ends. The CDR3 protein is CASSTRLYEQYF. The CDR3 DNA follows: TGTGCCAGCAGTACCCGTCTCTACGAGCAGTACTTC.

The chain recombines TRBV2 with TRBJ2-1; weak D call: TRBD1 (6 bases). Germline CDR1 and CDR2: SNHLY and FYNNEI. The V end lost 6 bases, the J end lost 5 bases, and 11 bases lay between the germline ends. The CDR3 extends over 13 amino acids. The CDR3 DNA sequence: TGTGCCAGCAGCAGGGACACCAACAATGAGCAGTTCTTC. Encoded protein: CASSRDTNNEQFF.

This clonotype has at least ten counts. The chain combines TRBV7-2 with TRBJ2-1, with D possibly TRBD1 on 6 matching bases. The length of the CDR3 is 15 residues. Germline values: CDR1 SGHTA, CDR2 FQGNSA. The V and J ends lost 4 bases and 2 bases respectively, with 12 bases between them. The CDR3: CASSYGTTPYNEQFF. CDR3 bases: TGTGCCAGCAGCTACGGGACAACCCCCTACAATGAGCAGTTCTTC.

The chain uses TRBV5-1 and TRBJ2-3; D ambiguous. CDR3 length: 13 amino acids. The germline CDR1 and CDR2 sequences are SGHRS and YFSETQ. Trimming cost V 0 bases and J 6 bases, with 8 bases left between them. The CDR3 region is CASSLGTKDTQYF. In nucleotides, the CDR3 is TGCGCCAGCAGCTTGGGCACTAAGGATACGCAGTATTTT.

The table lists this clonotype with a few counts. Written as DNA, the CDR3 is TGTGCCAGCACCTCGTTCCGGGTCAAGGAGGGCAATGAGCAGTTCTTC. It codes for CASTSFRVKEGNEQFF. The genes are TRBV11-2 and TRBJ2-1, with D maybe TRBD2 (6 bases). V gave up 7 bases and J gave up 6 bases, with 22 bases separating them. Looked up from germline, CDR1 is SGHAT and CDR2 is FQNNGV. The CDR3 sequence is 16 residues long.

This clonotype has ten or more counts. This chain uses TRBV24-1 with TRBJ1-5, with 12 nucleotides matching TRBD1. The CDR3 runs 15 residues. Losses at the gene ends were 4 bases for V and 8 bases for J; bases not matched to a gene: 5. The germline gives CDR1 KGHDR, CDR2 SFDVKD. CDR3 DNA: TGTGCCACCAGTGACAGGGGACAGGGGGCGGAGCCCCAGCATTTT. This codes for CATSDRGQGAEPQHF.

This clonotype was seen repeatedly, ten times or more. The chain recombines TRBV6-5 with TRBJ2-7; 10 nucleotides align to TRBD2. The CDR3 runs to 16 residues. Trimming took 2 bases from V and 4 from J; bases not matched to a gene: 8. In germline, CDR1 is MNHEY, CDR2 SVGAGI. The CDR3 bases are TGTGCCAGCAGTTACGCCCTAGCGGGAGTTAAATACGAGCAGTACTTC. It yields the protein CASSYALAGVKYEQYF.

The J gene is TRBJ1-1, the V gene TRBV7-2, with 7 bases fitting TRBD1. V was pared by 5 bases and J by 8 bases, with 5 bases of the junction left unmatched. The germline V gene has CDR1 SGHTA and CDR2 FQGNSA. The CDR3 totals 12 residues. CDR3 nucleotide sequence: TGTGCCAGCAGCCCCAGGGGGGTAGAAGCTTTCTTT. Amino acids: CASSPRGVEAFF.

This clonotype was picked up many times. This chain joins TRBV7-8 and TRBJ2-1; tentatively, D is TRBD1 (5 bases). This CDR3 has 16 amino acids. Per germline, CDR1 SGHVS and CDR2 FQNEAQ. Between the trimmed V and J ends, which lost 2 bases and 5 bases, there was a span of 16 bases. In DNA form, the CDR3 reads TGTGCCAGCAGCTTACTTCCAGGGCAGCCCGACAATGAGCAGTTCTTC. Protein sequence: CASSLLPGQPDNEQFF.

This clonotype turned up a few times. The V and J genes are TRBV2 and TRBJ2-1; 10 bases map to TRBD2. J was trimmed by 2 bases and V by 6 bases; bases with no gene match: 10. The CDR3 extends over 17 amino acids. Germline-derived CDR1 and CDR2 are SNHLY and FYNNEI. In nucleotides, the CDR3 is TGTGCCAGCAGCGAACTCGGACTAGCGGCAGCCTACAATGAGCAGTTCTTC. Encoded protein: CASSELGLAAAYNEQFF. The variable domain in full, with the rest retrieved from reference TRBV2 and TRBJ2-1, is EPEVTQTPSHQVTQMGQEVILRCVPISNHLYFYWYRQILGQKVEFLVSFYNNEISEKSEIFDDQFSVERPDGSNFTLKIRSTKLEDSAMYFCASSELGLAAAYNEQFFGPGTRLTVL.

This clonotype was found a few times. The chain recombines TRBV21-1 with TRBJ2-2; the table's D gene call, TRBD2, was not cross checked with the DNA. TRBV21-1 is flagged as a pseudogene. The length of the CDR3 is 17 residues. Here the CDR3 reads CASSKDGGGLYAGELFF. Here the CDR3 DNA reads TGTGCCAGCAGCAAAGACGGCGGAGGACTGTACGCCGGGGAGCTGTTTTTT.

The chain combines TRBV5-1 with TRBJ2-7; D gene uncertain. The CDR3 has 15 residues. V lost 0 bases and J 5 bases, leaving 15 bases between the germline ends. Germline V gene data show CDR1 as SGHRS and CDR2 as YFSETQ. The CDR3 DNA sequence: TGCGCCAGCAGCTTGGTGGCTGTTTCGATGGACGAGCAGTACTTC. Its protein product is CASSLVAVSMDEQYF.

V gene TRBV6-5 combines with J gene TRBJ2-1; possibly TRBD2 for D (6 bases). The CDR3 has 14 residues. V was trimmed by 0 bases and J by 7 bases, leaving 10 bases between them. Germline V gene data show CDR1 as MNHEY and CDR2 as SVGAGI. The CDR3 bases are TGTGCCAGCAGTTACTCGCGGGGTGGGAATGAGCAGTTCTTC. It codes for CASSYSRGGNEQFF.

J is TRBJ2-1 and V is TRBV27, with D possibly TRBD2 on 5 matching bases. This CDR3 contains 15 residues. Looked up from germline, CDR1 is MNHEY and CDR2 is SMNVEV (reference sequence). V lost 3 bases and J lost 0, with 9 bases in between. The CDR3 loop reads CASSFSAGSYNEQFF. The DNA of the CDR3 is TGTGCCAGCAGTTTTAGCGCCGGCTCCTACAATGAGCAGTTCTTC.